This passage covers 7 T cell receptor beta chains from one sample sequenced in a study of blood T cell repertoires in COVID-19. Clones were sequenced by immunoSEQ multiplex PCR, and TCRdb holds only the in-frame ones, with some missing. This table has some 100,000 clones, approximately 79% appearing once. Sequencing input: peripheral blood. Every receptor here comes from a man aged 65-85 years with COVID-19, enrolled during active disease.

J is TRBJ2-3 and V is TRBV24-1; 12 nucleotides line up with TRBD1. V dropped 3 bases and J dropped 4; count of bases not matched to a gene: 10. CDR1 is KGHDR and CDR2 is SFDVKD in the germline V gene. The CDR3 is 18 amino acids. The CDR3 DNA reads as TGTGCCACCAGTGATGGGGGAACCGGGACAGGGGGCTCAGATACGCAGTATTTT. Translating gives CATSDGGTGTGGSDTQYF.

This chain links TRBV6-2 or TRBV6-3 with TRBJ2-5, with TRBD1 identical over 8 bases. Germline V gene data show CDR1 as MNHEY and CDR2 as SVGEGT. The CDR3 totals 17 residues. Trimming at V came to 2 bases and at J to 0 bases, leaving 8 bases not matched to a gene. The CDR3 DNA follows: TGTGCCAGCAGTTACGAGCCAGGGGGCTGGGACCAAGAGACCCAGTACTTC. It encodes CASSYEPGGWDQETQYF.

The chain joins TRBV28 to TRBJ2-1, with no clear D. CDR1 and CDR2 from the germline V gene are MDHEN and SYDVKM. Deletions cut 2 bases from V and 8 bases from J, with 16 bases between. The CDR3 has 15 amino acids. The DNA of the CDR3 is TGTGCCAGCAGTTTAGGAACCCTAGGATCGGATGAGCAGTTCTTC. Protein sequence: CASSLGTLGSDEQFF.

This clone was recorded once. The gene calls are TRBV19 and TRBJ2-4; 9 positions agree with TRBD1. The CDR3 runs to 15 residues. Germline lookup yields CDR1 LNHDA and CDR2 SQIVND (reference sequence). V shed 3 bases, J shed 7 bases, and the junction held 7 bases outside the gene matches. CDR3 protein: CASSITGGSGNIQYF. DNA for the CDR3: TGTGCCAGTAGTATTACAGGGGGCTCGGGGAACATTCAGTACTTC.

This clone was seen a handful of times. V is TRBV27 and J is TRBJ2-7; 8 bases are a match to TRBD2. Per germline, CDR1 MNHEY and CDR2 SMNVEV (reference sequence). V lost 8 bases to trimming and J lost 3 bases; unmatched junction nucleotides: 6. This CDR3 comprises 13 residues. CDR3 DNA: TGTGCCAGCTTTAGCGGGATAGGCTACGAGCAGTACTTC. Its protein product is CASFSGIGYEQYF.

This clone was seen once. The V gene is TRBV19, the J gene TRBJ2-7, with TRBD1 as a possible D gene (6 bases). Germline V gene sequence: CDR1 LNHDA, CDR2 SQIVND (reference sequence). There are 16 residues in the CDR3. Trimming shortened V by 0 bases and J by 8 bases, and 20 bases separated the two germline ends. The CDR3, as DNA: TGTGCCAGTAGTATAGATGGCCGACAGGATTTCTTGCAGCAGTACTTC. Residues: CASSIDGRQDFLQQYF. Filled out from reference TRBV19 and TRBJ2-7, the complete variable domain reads DGGITQSPKYLFRKEGQNVTLSCEQNLNHDAMYWYRQDPGQGLRLIYYSQIVNDFQKGDIAEGYSVSREKKESFPLTVTSAQKNPTAFYLCASSIDGRQDFLQQYFGPGTRLTVT.

Written as DNA, the CDR3 is TGTGCCAGCAGTTTATACGGGGGTGCGTACGAGCAGTACTTC. As protein: CASSLYGGAYEQYF. The chain carries TRBV27 and TRBJ2-7; D may be TRBD2 (6 bases). V was shortened by 1 base and J by 4 bases, with 11 bases between the two germline ends. CDR1 and CDR2 from the germline V gene are MNHEY and SMNVEV (reference sequence). The CDR3 runs 14 residues.